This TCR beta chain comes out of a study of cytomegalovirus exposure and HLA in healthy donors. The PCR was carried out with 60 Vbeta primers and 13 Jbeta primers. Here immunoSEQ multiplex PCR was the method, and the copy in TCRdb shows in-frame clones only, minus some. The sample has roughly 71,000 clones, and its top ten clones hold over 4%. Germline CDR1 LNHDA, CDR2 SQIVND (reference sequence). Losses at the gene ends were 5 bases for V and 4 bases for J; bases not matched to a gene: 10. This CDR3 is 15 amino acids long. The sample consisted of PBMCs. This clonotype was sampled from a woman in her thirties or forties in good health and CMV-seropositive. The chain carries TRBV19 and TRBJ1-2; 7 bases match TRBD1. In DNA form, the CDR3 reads TGTGCCAGTAGTCAGACAGGGCTAGGGAGCTATGGCTACACCTTC. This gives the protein CASSQTGLGSYGYTF.